A single sample is the source of the 5 T cell receptor beta chains below, sequenced in a study of blood T cell repertoires in COVID-19. Libraries were prepared by immunoSEQ multiplex PCR; TCRdb keeps only in-frame clonotypes and omits some of them. This sample has 110,000 to 150,000 clones, with about 80% found just once. The specimen was PBMCs or T cells enriched from blood (not recorded which). The source is a woman aged 18-29 years who had been exposed to COVID-19.

This chain uses TRBV5-8 with TRBJ1-1; 8 bases agree with TRBD1. In germline, CDR1 is SGHTS, CDR2 YDEGEE. J gave up 3 bases and V 3 bases, and 4 bases lay outside the gene matches. This CDR3 spans 14 amino acids. The CDR3: CASSSPGQDTEAFF. Written as DNA, the CDR3 is TGTGCCAGCAGCTCGCCGGGACAGGACACTGAAGCTTTCTTT. Using reference TRBV5-8 and TRBJ1-1 for the parts outside the CDR3, the full variable domain is EAGVTQSPTHLIKTRGQQATLRCSPISGHTSVYWYQQALGLGLQFLLWYDEGEERNRGNFPPRFSGRQFPNYSSELNVNALELEDSALYLCASSSPGQDTEAFFGQGTRLTVV.

The chain combines TRBV15 with TRBJ2-7; TRBD1 matches at 9 bases. There are 18 residues in the CDR3. Germline V gene sequence: CDR1 LNHNV, CDR2 YYDKDF (reference sequence). Losses at the gene ends were 1 base for V and 1 base for J; bases not matched to a gene: 11. Written as DNA, the CDR3 is TGTGCCACCAGCAGAGGGGGATTGGGGACAGGGAAGTCCTACGAGCAGTACTTC. Its protein product is CATSRGGLGTGKSYEQYF.

The chain has TRBV7-9 and TRBJ2-5; the D is unclear. The V and J ends lost 1 base and 5 bases respectively, with 8 bases between them. Germline lookup yields CDR1 SEHNR and CDR2 FQNEAQ (reference sequence). There are 13 residues in the CDR3. CDR3 DNA sequence: TGTGCCAGCAGCTTAGACCATCGGGAGACCCAGTACTTC. It specifies CASSLDHRETQYF.

CDR3 coding DNA: TGCAGCGTTGAAGGCAGGGGTAGAGGTGAGCAGTTCTTC. Translation gives CSVEGRGRGEQFF. The rearrangement links TRBV29-1 to TRBJ2-1; tentatively, D is TRBD1 (6 bases). This CDR3 is 13 amino acids long. The germline V gene has CDR1 SQVTM and CDR2 ANQGSEA. V lost 1 base to trimming and J lost 9 bases, with 13 bases between them.

The rearrangement uses TRBV6-1 and TRBJ1-5; 8 bases align to TRBD1. V lost 2 bases to trimming and J lost 5 bases; unmatched junction nucleotides: 5. The CDR3 loop spans 15 amino acids. Germline V CDR1 and CDR2: MNHNS, SASEGT. The CDR3 region has the DNA TGTGCCAGCAGTGAAAGGGGACAGGACCATCAGCCCCAGCATTTT. It translates to CASSERGQDHQPQHF.